This T cell receptor beta chain was observed in a study of blood T cell repertoires in COVID-19 (dated by TCRdb to about 2020). Notes on the research overall: Samples from collaborators originated in the United States, Italy and Spain and spanned both the acute and convalescent phases of COVID-19. Subjects who had been exposed to COVID-19, were actively infected with it, or had recovered from it provided the deeply sampled blood TCRbeta repertoires that made up the dataset. Samples were obtained from the ongoing ImmuneRACE study (first 160 participants) and from some 1,300 subjects provided by 6 global collaborators. A de-identified subject ID, COVID-19 status, age in years and sex were almost always included in the sample metadata. The prospective study material was composed of cDNA or gDNA derived from T cells, B-cell-depleted T cells, or PBMCs. The repertoires were released in a freely available public database meant as a resource for research on the immune response to SARS-CoV-2. HLA class I and class II types, where available, came from metadata supplied by the sample provider rather than from assay-based typing.

General conclusions and limits of the study: How much clinical and demographic metadata was included differed by source and by participant, and the metadata was provided uncurated.

TCRbeta CDR3 regions were amplified from genomic DNA by means of the immunoSEQ Assay, a bias-controlled multiplex PCR. Per the authors' processing: Within the assay, amplification of reference gene primers was used to estimate how many nucleated cells each sample contained. To quantify the absolute abundance of each unique TCRbeta CDR3 rearrangement, sequence reads were collapsed and filtered. Productive Simpson clonality was computed per sample as the square root of Simpson's diversity index over productive rearrangements. Here the immuneACCESS table is served through TCRdb, limited to in-frame sequences with V and J called. Missing clones are a known gap in these copies; in checked studies unresolved V genes cover under half, and the rest lacks a known reason. V and J calls and clone size come straight from that table; D and trimming were deduced from the DNA. Here the sample has more than 250,000 clones; over 75% occur a single time. Of the sample, approximately 5.1% falls within the top ten clones.

As to this clone: Which antigen it targets is not known. No much larger clone is present one base from it, and per-base qualities are unavailable.

The germline V gene supplies CDR1 SGHAT and CDR2 FQNNGV. V loses 5 bases of germline sequence and J loses 5 bases, and the interval between the two ends is 12 bases. Reading from cysteine to phenylalanine, the CDR3 counts 13 amino acids. Of the read, only the CDR3 DNA is kept; its 39 bases are in frame from base 1. Collaborating institutions collected whole blood in K2EDTA tubes following their own protocols. For TCRbeta analysis, collaborator samples were shipped as frozen whole blood, as isolated PBMCs, or as DNA extracted from either sample type. The sequence joins TRBV11-2 to TRBJ1-2; too little of a D gene remains to name it. The clonotype originates from a man aged 50 or older with active or convalescent COVID-19. The sequenced sample consisted of peripheral blood. At the DNA level, the sequence is TGTGCCAGCAGCCGCTCAACAGCTTATGGCTACACCTTC. Its protein is CASSRSTAYGYTF. Beyond the CDR3, the reference TRBV11-2 and TRBJ1-2 genes provide the residues; the full variable domain reads: EAGVAQSPRYKIIEKRQSVAFWCNPISGHATLYWYQQILGQGPKLLIQFQNNGVVDDSQLPKDRFSAERLKGVDSTLKIQPAKLEDSAVYLCASSRSTAYGYTFGSGTRLTVV.